The TCR beta chain described here comes from a study of T cell clones after liver transplantation. On the study more broadly: Graft-donor-reactive sequences were compared with third-party-reactive TCRbeta sequences from pre-transplant mixed lymphocyte reactions. HCV positivity affected three of eight recipients; the rest lacked autoimmune or viral indications. Draws occurred before transplant, before withdrawal, and after complete or failed withdrawal.

TCRdb's copy holds only in-frame clones and misses some; the assay was immunoSEQ multiplex PCR. The sample gives 72,000 or so clones, over 80% of which show up once; roughly 2.8% is in the top ten. With 2 bases removed from V and 7 bases from J, the gap between germline ends came to 12 bases. Looked up from germline, CDR1 is MNHNY and CDR2 is SVGAGI (reference sequence). The CDR3 runs to 14 residues. The sequence derives from a human patient who received a liver transplant. Some T cells here may be from the graft donor. The chain uses TRBV6-6 and TRBJ1-5; D may be TRBD1 (5 bases). The starting material was CD4+ T cells from blood, obtained at the 22-month timepoint. The CDR3 sequence: CASSYTRAGQPQHF. The CDR3 coding sequence is TGTGCCAGCAGTTACACCAGGGCAGGGCAGCCCCAGCATTTT.